Sequencing of this T cell receptor beta chain was carried out in a study of memory CD4+ T cells and cytomegalovirus serostatus. Study-wide context: This sample comes from healthy Belgian adults, 8 to 10 CMV seropositive, about 23 seronegative.

Study results and limitations: Repertoires predicted CMV serostatus with median bootstrapped AUC of approximately 0.94. CD4+ memory repertoires contained about 40% of the 164 reported CMV TCRbeta sequences.

The table came from immunoSEQ multiplex PCR; TCRdb's copy has only in-frame clones and leaves some out. The repertoire holds under 45,000 clones, with approximately 80% as singletons. Inclusive of both ends, the CDR3 amounts to 10 amino acids. Germline CDR1 SGDLS, CDR2 YYNGEE. Remarks on this clone: What it binds is unknown. This CDR3 fails to terminate in the conserved phenylalanine or tryptophan, so it likely reflects a read error. The DNA is left out, because the CDR3 cannot be placed on it with certainty; the CDR3 is given as TCRdb lists it.

The sort gate was single viable CD3+CD4+CD8-CD45RO+ cells for memory CD4+ T cells. Material: memory CD4+ T cells from blood. The sequence was obtained from an adult in good health and CMV-seronegative. The J gene is TRBJ2-7, the V gene TRBV9; no DNA check was done on the table's D call, TRBD1. The CDR3: CASSARDYRG.